Listed below are T cell receptor beta chains from one sample, sequenced in a study of T cell responses to AZD1222 COVID-19 vaccine. Some clones are missing from TCRdb's copy, which holds only in-frame ones; the method was immunoSEQ multiplex PCR. The table lists some 150,000 clones, roughly 91% of them singletons. This sample comprised peripheral blood, obtained on day 0 of AZD1222 vaccination. Source of these receptors: an adult in good health. The CDR3 runs from the conserved cysteine through the conserved F or W. D genes are given only for firm matches. Expanded clones are given a class, and other clones once, few, many or no size at all.

J | D | V | size | DNA | CDR3
TRBJ1-2 | TRBD1 | TRBV19 | NA | TGTGCCAGTAGTACCGCGAAGGCAGGGGGACGTTATGGCTACACCTTC | CASSTAKAGGRYGYTF
TRBJ2-1 | TRBD1 | TRBV25-1 | NA | TGTGCCAGCAGCCCGGCGGGGGACAGGGGTTTAAATGAGCAGTTCTTC | CASSPAGDRGLNEQFF
TRBJ2-7 | NA | TRBV7-3 | NA | TGTGCCAGCAGCTTAAGACCGGGACACAACTACGAGCAGTACTTC | CASSLRPGHNYEQYF
TRBJ1-1 | NA | TRBV27 | NA | TGTGCCAGCACCGTGGGACCTTTCACTGAAGCTTTCTTT | CASTVGPFTEAFF
TRBJ2-5 | TRBD1 | TRBV5-6 | NA | TGTGCCAGCAGCTGGGACAGGAACCAAGAGACCCAGTACTTC | CASSWDRNQETQYF
TRBJ1-3 | NA | TRBV7-9 | once | TGTGCCAGCAGCCCGGGCGGGGGAAACACCATATATTTT | CASSPGGGNTIYF
TRBJ2-1 | TRBD1 | TRBV19 | NA | TGTGCCAGTACCCCCGACAGGGGTGCCTACAATGAGCAGTTCTTC | CASTPDRGAYNEQFF
TRBJ2-2 | TRBD2 | TRBV11-2 | once | TGTGCCAGCAGCTTACGACTAGCGGGGGGGCCAAACACCGGGGAGCTGTTTTTT | CASSLRLAGGPNTGELFF
TRBJ1-1 | TRBD1 | TRBV5-6 | NA | TGTGCCAGCAGCTTAGACGGGATGGGACAGGGGAGGACTGAAGCTTTCTTT | CASSLDGMGQGRTEAFF
TRBJ2-7 | TRBD2 | TRBV19 | NA | TGTGCCAGTAGCGGGGGAGGGTACGAGCAGTACTTC | CASSGGGYEQYF
TRBJ2-5 | TRBD2 | TRBV7-3 | NA | TGTGCCAGCAGCTTAATGTTGTTGGGACTAGCGGGGCTGTGCCTTAGGGAAGAGACCCAGTACTTC | CASSLMLLGLAGLCLREETQYF
TRBJ1-5 | TRBD1 | TRBV7-9 | NA | TGTGCCAGCAGCCCCGGACAGGGGAGGTCCCAGCCCCAGCATTTT | CASSPGQGRSQPQHF
TRBJ2-3 | NA | TRBV4-2 | once | TGTGCCAGCAGCCCGGGGACGGATACGCAGTATTTT | CASSPGTDTQYF
TRBJ1-2 | NA | TRBV6-5 | NA | TGTGCCAGCAGGAATGCGGGCCAGGGGATCACTGGCTACACCTTC | CASRNAGQGITGYTF
TRBJ1-1 | NA | TRBV7-2 | NA | TGTGCCAGCAGCTTAGTAAGGACAATAAACACTGAAGCTTTCTTT | CASSLVRTINTEAFF
TRBJ1-5 | NA | TRBV30 | NA | TGTGCCTGGAGTGTAAGTCCCCGGGCGCAGCATTTT | CAWSVSPRAQHF
TRBJ2-2 | TRBD2 | TRBV24-1 | NA | TGTGCCACCAGTGGGGATGCGGGGGGATTCACCGGGGAGCTGTTTTTT | CATSGDAGGFTGELFF
TRBJ1-1 | NA | TRBV6-6 | NA | TGTGCCAGCAGTCCTCCCGACACTGAAGCTTTCTTT | CASSPPDTEAFF
TRBJ1-1 | TRBD1 | TRBV6-5 | NA | TGTGCCAGCAATAAACAGGGGGACACTGAAGCTTTCTTT | CASNKQGDTEAFF
TRBJ2-7 | NA | TRBV7-9 | NA | TGTGCCAGCAGCTTAGTCCAGGGGAGGGTCGAGCAGTACTTC | CASSLVQGRVEQYF
TRBJ2-1 | TRBD1 | TRBV6-5 | NA | TGTGCCAGCAGTCCCGGACAGGGCTCCTACAATGAGCAGTTCTTC | CASSPGQGSYNEQFF
TRBJ1-1 | NA | TRBV2 | once | TGTGCCAGCTTCCCACTCGGCCCCGGGGATGAAGCTTTCTTT | CASFPLGPGDEAFF
TRBJ1-6 | NA | TRBV7-2 | NA | TGTGCCAGCAGCTTAGTTCTGCAGCTCTCACCCCTCCACTTT | CASSLVLQLSPLHF
TRBJ1-5 | NA | TRBV7-2 | NA | TGTGCCAGCAGCTTTTTAAATAGCAATCAGCCCCAGCATTTT | CASSFLNSNQPQHF
TRBJ1-5 | TRBD1 | TRBV28 | NA | TGTGCCAGCAGTGGGACAGGGGTGGGTCAGCCCCAGCATTTT | CASSGTGVGQPQHF
TRBJ1-1 | NA | TRBV18 | NA | TGTGCCAGCTCACCAAGTACTCCAGGGACTCTTGAAGCTTTCTTT | CASSPSTPGTLEAFF
TRBJ2-2 | NA | TRBV3-1/TRBV3-2 | NA | TGTGCCAGCAGCCGGACGGTGAACACCGGGGAGCTGTTTTTT | CASSRTVNTGELFF
TRBJ1-6 | TRBD1 | TRBV2 | NA | TGTGCCAGCTATCCCAGGGGACAGGGGATCGTTAATTCACCCCTCCACTTT | CASYPRGQGIVNSPLHF
TRBJ1-5 | NA | TRBV19 | once | TGTGCCAGTAGTATCGGGGCACAGCCCCAGCATTTT | CASSIGAQPQHF
TRBJ1-4 | NA | TRBV5-4 | NA | TGTGCCAGCAGCGACCGGGACGGAGATGAAAAACTGTTTTTT | CASSDRDGDEKLFF
TRBJ1-4 | TRBD1 | TRBV7-8 | NA | TGTGCCAGCAGCAGGGGGCGTGCAACTAATGAAAAACTGTTTTTT | CASSRGRATNEKLFF
TRBJ1-4 | NA | TRBV5-4 | NA | TGTGCCAGCAGCTTGGCCAATCGCGAAAAACTGTTTTTT | CASSLANREKLFF
TRBJ2-3 | NA | TRBV7-3 | once | TGTGCCAGCAGCCAGCTCACGGGGACAGATACGCAGTATTTT | CASSQLTGTDTQYF
TRBJ1-5 | NA | TRBV6-5 | NA | TGTGCCAGCGGGAGCAGACAATTAAATCAGCCCCAGCATTTT | CASGSRQLNQPQHF